This TCR beta chain is drawn from a study of T cell repertoires in cytomegalovirus infection. Overall study: Carrying CMV and the relevant HLA type showed in public TCR beta signatures. Study-level points and caveats: Using cumulative public TCR beta family frequency, the authors identified those who carried CMV together with the relevant HLA.

Ten or more counts support this clonotype. Its antigen is as yet unknown. Via MiXCR, TCRdb re-called the reads, giving one row per CDR3 protein. The sample records a few hundred thousand distinct CDR3 sequences, approximately 13% being singletons. Germline V gene lookup returns CDR1 LNHDA and CDR2 SQIVND (reference sequence). Trimming shortened V by 10 bases and J by 4 bases, and 22 bases separated the two germline ends. This CDR3 has 15 residues. The TCR sequence derives from a human donor in good health (CMV status not recorded). Some clones in this sample may be carry-over from other donors' samples. Source material: PBMCs. The V call is TRBV19, the J call TRBJ1-2; D possibly corresponds to TRBD1 (6 bases). CDR3 loop: CATKSGRGRAYGYTF. The CDR3 DNA sequence: TGTGCCACTAAAAGCGGCAGGGGTCGCGCCTATGGCTACACCTTC. The whole variable domain, remainder taken from reference TRBV19 and TRBJ1-2, is DGGITQSPKYLFRKEGQNVTLSCEQNLNHDAMYWYRQDPGQGLRLIYYSQIVNDFQKGDIAEGYSVSREKKESFPLTVTSAQKNPTAFYLCATKSGRGRAYGYTFGSGTRLTVV.